This T cell receptor beta chain was documented in a study of T-cell reconstitution after alpha-beta-depleted transplantation in children. Between the trimmed V and J ends, which lost 1 base and 5 bases, there was a span of 15 bases. Looked up from germline, CDR1 is SEHNR and CDR2 is FQNEAQ (reference sequence). The CDR3 contains 16 residues. Library preparation (for TCRbeta) was performed with unique molecular identifiers. Using its own MiXCR run on the PCR reads, TCRdb lists one record per CDR3 protein. Of a few hundred thousand distinct CDR3 sequences listed, around 17% are singletons. The chain carries TRBV7-9 and TRBJ2-4; D call uncertain. Material: PBMCs from the stem cell graft donor, obtained from the stem cell graft. The source of this sequence is a human donor who donated a stem cell graft to a child with acute lymphoblastic leukemia. CDR3: CASSLVGKGLENIQYF. The CDR3 nucleotides read TGTGCCAGCAGCTTAGTAGGGAAGGGTTTAGAAAACATTCAGTACTTC.